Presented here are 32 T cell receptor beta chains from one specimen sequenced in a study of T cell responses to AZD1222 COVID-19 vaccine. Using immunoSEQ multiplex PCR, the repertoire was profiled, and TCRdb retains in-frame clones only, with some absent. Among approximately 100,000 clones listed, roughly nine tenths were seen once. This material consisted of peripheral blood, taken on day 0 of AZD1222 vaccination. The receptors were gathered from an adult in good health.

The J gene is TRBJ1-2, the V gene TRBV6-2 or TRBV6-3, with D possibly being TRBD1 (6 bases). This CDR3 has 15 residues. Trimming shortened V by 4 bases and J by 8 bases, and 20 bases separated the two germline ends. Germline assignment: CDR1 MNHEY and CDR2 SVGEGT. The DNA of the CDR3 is TGTGCCAGCAGTTTGGGTTGGCAGGGGTTTGGAGGCTACACCTTC. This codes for CASSLGWQGFGGYTF.

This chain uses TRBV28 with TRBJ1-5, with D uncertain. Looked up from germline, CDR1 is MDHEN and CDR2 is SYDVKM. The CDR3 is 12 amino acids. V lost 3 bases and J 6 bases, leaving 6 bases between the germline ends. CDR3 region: CASSFGSQPQHF. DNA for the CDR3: TGTGCCAGCAGTTTCGGAAGTCAGCCCCAGCATTTT.

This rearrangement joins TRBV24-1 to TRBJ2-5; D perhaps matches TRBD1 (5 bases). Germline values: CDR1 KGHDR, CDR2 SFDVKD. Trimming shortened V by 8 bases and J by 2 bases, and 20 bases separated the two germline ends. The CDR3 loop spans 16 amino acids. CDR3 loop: CATTSPEERGQETQYF. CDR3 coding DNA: TGTGCCACCACCTCACCCGAAGAAAGGGGTCAAGAGACCCAGTACTTC.

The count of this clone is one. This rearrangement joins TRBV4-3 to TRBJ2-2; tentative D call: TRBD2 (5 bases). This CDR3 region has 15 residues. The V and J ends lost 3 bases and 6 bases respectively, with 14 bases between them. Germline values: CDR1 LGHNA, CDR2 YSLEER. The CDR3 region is CASSHRAGGSGELFF. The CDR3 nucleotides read TGCGCCAGCAGCCATCGGGCGGGCGGCTCCGGGGAGCTGTTTTTT.

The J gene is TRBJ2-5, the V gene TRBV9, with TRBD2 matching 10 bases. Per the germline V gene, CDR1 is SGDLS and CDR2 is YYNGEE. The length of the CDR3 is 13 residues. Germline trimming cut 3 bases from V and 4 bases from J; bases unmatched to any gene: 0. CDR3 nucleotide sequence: TGTGCCAGCAGCGGACTAGCGGGAGAGACCCAGTACTTC. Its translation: CASSGLAGETQYF. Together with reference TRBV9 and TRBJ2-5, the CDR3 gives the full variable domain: DSGVTQTPKHLITATGQRVTLRCSPRSGDLSVYWYQQSLDQGLQFLIQYYNGEERAKGNILERFSAQQFPDLHSELNLSSLELGDSALYFCASSGLAGETQYFGPGTRLLVL.

CDR3 residues: CASSQLLAGVSTDTQYF. CDR3 nucleotide sequence: TGCGCCAGCAGCCAACTTCTAGCGGGGGTGAGCACAGATACGCAGTATTTT. The rearrangement links TRBV4-1 to TRBJ2-3; TRBD2 aligns across 10 bases. The germline V gene encodes CDR1 MGHRA and CDR2 YSYEKL. The CDR3 spans 17 residues. V lost 2 bases, J lost 0 bases, and 5 bases stayed unmatched.

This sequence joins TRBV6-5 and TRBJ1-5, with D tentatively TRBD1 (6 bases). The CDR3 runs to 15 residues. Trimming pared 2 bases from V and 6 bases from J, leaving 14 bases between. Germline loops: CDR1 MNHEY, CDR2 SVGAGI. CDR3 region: CASSYVAGVGQPQHF. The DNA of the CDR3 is TGTGCCAGCAGTTACGTTGCAGGGGTTGGTCAGCCCCAGCATTTT.

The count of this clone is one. The CDR3 DNA sequence: TGTGCCAGCAGTGAAAGCGGGGCCACTGGGGGCTATGGCTACACCTTC. Translated, it gives CASSESGATGGYGYTF. This sequence joins TRBV25-1 and TRBJ1-2; possible D gene TRBD1, 5 bases. Germline V lookup: CDR1 MGHDK, CDR2 SYGVNS. The CDR3 is made up of 16 amino acids. V lost 2 bases and J lost 4, with 17 bases in between.

CDR3 DNA sequence: TGTGCCAGCAGCTTTGGGGAGTCCTATAATTCACCCCTCCACTTT. It translates to CASSFGESYNSPLHF. The chain couples TRBV5-8 to TRBJ1-6; D remains unclear. The V gene lost 2 bases and the J gene lost 1 base, with 7 bases spanning the gap. Germline values: CDR1 SGHTS, CDR2 YDEGEE. This CDR3 region has 15 residues.

DNA for the CDR3: TGTGCCAGCAGCGTTTTCCGGGGCTCCTACAATGAGCAGTTCTTC. Translated: CASSVFRGSYNEQFF. The chain carries TRBV9 and TRBJ2-1; maybe TRBD2 (5 bases). Trimming stripped 2 bases from V and 0 bases from J, with 9 bases between. Germline V gives CDR1 SGDLS, CDR2 YYNGEE. CDR3 size: 15 residues.

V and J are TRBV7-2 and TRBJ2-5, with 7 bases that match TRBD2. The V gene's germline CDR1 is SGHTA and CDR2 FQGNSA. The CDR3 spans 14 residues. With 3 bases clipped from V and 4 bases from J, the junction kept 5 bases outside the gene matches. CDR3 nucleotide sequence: TGTGCCAGCAGCTTCGGACTAGTAGGAGAGACCCAGTACTTC. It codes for CASSFGLVGETQYF.

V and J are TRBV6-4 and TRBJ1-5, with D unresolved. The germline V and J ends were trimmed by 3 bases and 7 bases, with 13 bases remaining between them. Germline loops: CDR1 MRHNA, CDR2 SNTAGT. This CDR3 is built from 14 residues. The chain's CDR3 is CASSESSEGQPQHF. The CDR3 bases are TGTGCCAGCAGTGAGAGTTCGGAGGGCCAGCCCCAGCATTTT.

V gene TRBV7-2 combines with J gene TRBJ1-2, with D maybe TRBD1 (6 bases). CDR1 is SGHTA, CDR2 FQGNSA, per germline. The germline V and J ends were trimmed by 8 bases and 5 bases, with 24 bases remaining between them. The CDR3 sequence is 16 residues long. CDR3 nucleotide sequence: TGTGCCAGCTCTATTAGTGCAGGGGAAAGGGCGTATGGCTACACCTTC. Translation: CASSISAGERAYGYTF.

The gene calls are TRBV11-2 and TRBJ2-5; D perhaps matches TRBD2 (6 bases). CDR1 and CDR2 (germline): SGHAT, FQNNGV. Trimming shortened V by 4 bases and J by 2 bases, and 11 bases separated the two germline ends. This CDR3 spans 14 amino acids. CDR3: CASSSRGVQETQYF. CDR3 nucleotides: TGTGCCAGCAGCTCCCGCGGGGTACAAGAGACCCAGTACTTC.

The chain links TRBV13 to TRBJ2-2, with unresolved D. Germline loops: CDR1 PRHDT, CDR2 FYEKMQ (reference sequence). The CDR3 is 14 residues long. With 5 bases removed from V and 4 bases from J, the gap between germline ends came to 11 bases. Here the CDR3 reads CASSPRLSTGELFF. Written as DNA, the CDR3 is TGTGCCAGCAGCCCGCGACTGAGCACCGGGGAGCTGTTTTTT.

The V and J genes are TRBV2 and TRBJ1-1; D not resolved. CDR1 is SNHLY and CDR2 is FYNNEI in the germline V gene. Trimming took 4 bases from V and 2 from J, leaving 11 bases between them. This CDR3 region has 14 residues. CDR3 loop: CASSAEWENTEAFF. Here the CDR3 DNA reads TGTGCCAGCAGTGCTGAGTGGGAAAACACTGAAGCTTTCTTT.

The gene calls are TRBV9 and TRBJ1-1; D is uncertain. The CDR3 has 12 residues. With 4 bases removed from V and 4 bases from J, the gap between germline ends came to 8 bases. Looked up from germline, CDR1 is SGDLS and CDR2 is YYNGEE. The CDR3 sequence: CASSPGVTEAFF. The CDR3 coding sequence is TGTGCCAGCAGCCCCGGGGTCACTGAAGCTTTCTTT. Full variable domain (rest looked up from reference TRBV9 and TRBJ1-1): DSGVTQTPKHLITATGQRVTLRCSPRSGDLSVYWYQQSLDQGLQFLIQYYNGEERAKGNILERFSAQQFPDLHSELNLSSLELGDSALYFCASSPGVTEAFFGQGTRLTVV.

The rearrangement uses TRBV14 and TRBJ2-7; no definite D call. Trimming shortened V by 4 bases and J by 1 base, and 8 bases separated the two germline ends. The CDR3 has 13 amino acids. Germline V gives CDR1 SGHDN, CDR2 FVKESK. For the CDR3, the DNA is TGTGCCAGCAGCCCCTCTCTGTCCTACGAGCAGTACTTC. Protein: CASSPSLSYEQYF.

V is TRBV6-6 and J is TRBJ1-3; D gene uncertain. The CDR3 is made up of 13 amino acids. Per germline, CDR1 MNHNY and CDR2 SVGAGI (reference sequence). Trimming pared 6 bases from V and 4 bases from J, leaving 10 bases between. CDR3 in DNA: TGTGCCAGCAGGGCCTGGGCGGGAAACACCATATATTTT. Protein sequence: CASRAWAGNTIYF.

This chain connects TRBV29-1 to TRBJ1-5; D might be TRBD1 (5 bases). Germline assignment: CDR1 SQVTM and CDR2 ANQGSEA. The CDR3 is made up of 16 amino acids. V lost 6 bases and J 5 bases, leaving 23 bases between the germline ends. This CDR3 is CSVDPSGGGRHQPQHF. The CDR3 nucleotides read TGCAGCGTCGATCCGAGCGGTGGGGGGAGGCATCAGCCCCAGCATTTT.

The DNA for the CDR3 is TGTGCCAGTAGTGGGGTGCGGGGGGGACGGCAGCCCCAGCATTTT. Residues: CASSGVRGGRQPQHF. The gene calls are TRBV19 and TRBJ1-5; TRBD1 is a possible D gene (5 bases). Trimming stripped 5 bases from V and 7 bases from J, with 18 bases between. Per the germline V gene, CDR1 is LNHDA and CDR2 is SQIVND (reference sequence). CDR3 length: 15 residues.

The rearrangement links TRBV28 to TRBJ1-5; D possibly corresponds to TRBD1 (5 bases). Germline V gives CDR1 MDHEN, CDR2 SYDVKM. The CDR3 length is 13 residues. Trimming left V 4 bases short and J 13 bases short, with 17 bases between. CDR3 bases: TGTGCCAGCAGTTCGGGGGAGCTTCAGAGGCAGCATTTT. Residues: CASSSGELQRQHF. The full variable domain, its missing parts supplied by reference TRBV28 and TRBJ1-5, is DVKVTQSSRYLVKRTGEKVFLECVQDMDHENMFWYRQDPGLGLRLIYFSYDVKMKEKGDIPEGYSVSREKKERFSLILESASTNQTSMYLCASSSGELQRQHFGDGTRLSIL.

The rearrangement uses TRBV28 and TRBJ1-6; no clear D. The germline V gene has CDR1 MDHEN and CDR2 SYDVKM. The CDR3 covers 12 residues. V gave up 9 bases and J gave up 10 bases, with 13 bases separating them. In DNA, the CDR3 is TGTGCCAGTCGGCGTCCAGGATCACCCCTCCACTTT. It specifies CASRRPGSPLHF.

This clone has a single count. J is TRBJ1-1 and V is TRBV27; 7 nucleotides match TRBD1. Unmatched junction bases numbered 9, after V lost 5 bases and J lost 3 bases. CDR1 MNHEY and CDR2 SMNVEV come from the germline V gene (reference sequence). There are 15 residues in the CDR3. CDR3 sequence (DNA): TGTGCCAGCAGTACCCAGACAGGGAGGGACACTGAAGCTTTCTTT. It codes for CASSTQTGRDTEAFF.

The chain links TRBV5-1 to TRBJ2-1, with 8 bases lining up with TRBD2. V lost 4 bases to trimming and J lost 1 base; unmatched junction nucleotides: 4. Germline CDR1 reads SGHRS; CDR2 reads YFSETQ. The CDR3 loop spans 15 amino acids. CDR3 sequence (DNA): TGCGCCAGCAGCCTGATAGCGGGGTCCTACAATGAGCAGTTCTTC. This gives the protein CASSLIAGSYNEQFF.

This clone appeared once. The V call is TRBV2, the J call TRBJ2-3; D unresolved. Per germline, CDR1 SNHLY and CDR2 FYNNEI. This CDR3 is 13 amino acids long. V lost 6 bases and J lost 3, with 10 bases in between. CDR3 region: CASRKSRTDTQYF. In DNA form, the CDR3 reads TGTGCCAGCAGAAAGAGCAGAACAGATACGCAGTATTTT.

CDR3: CATRQGSQPQHF. The CDR3 DNA is TGTGCCACCAGACAGGGTAGTCAGCCCCAGCATTTT. The chain uses TRBV15 and TRBJ1-5, with TRBD1 as a possible D gene (6 bases). CDR1 is LNHNV and CDR2 is YYDKDF in the germline V gene (reference sequence). V was trimmed by 6 bases and J by 6 bases, leaving 9 bases between them. This CDR3 has 12 residues.

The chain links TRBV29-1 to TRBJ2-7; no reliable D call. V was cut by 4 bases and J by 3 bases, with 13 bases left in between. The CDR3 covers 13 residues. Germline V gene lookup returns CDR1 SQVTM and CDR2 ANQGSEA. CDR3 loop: CSVVGSEFYEQYF. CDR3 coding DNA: TGCAGCGTTGTCGGATCCGAGTTCTACGAGCAGTACTTC.

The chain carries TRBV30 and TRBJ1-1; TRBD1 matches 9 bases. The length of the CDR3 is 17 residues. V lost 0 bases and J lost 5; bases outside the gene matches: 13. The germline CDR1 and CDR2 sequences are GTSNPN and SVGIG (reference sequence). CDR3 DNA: TGTGCCTGGAGTGTACGTCGTCCGTCGGACAGGGGTACTGAAGCTTTCTTT. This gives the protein CAWSVRRPSDRGTEAFF.

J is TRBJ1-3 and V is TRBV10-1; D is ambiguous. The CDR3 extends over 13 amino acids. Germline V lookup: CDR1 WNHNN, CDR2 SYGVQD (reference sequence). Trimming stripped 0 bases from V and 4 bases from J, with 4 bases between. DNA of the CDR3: TGCGCCAGCAGTGAGTCGGGCGGAAACACCATATATTTT. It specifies CASSESGGNTIYF.

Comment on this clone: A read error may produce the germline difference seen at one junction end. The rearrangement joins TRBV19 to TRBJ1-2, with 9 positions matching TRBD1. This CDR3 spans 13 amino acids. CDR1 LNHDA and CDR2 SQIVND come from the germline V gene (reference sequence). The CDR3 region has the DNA TGTGCCAGTAATATAGGACAGGGGATTGGCTACACCTTC. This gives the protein CASNIGQGIGYTF.

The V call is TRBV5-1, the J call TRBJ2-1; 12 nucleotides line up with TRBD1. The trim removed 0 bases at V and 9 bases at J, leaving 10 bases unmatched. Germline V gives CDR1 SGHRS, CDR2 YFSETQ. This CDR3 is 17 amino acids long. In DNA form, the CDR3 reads TGCGCCAGCAGCTTGGAGGGACAGGGGGCGCGTTCCAGTGAGCAGTTCTTC. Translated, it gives CASSLEGQGARSSEQFF.